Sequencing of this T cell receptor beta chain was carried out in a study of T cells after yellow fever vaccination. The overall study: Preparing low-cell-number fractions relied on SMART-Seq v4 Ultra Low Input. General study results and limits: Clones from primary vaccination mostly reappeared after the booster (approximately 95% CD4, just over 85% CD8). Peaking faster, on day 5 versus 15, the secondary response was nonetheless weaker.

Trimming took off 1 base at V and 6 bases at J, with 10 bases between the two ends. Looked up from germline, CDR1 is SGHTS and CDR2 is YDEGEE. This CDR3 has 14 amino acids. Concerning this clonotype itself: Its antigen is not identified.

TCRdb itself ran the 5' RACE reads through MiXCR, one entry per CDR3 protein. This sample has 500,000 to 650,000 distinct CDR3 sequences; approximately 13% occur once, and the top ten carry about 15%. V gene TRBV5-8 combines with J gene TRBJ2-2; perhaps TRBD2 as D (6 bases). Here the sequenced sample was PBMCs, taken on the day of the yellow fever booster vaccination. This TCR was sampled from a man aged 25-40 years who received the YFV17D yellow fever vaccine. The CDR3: CASSLYPGAGELFF. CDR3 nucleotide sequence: TGTGCCAGCAGCTTGTACCCGGGGGCCGGGGAGCTGTTTTTT.